This record concerns one TCR beta chain sequence. The sample comes from a study of blood T cell repertoires in COVID-19. Individuals aged roughly 18 to 100 years were recruited from about two dozen US areas. Assignment of participants to cohorts was predicated upon participant-reported clinical history. Trimming at V came to 5 bases and at J to 6 bases, leaving 9 bases not matched to a gene. The CDR3 contains 15 residues. Germline V CDR1 and CDR2: SGHTA, FQGNSA. The assay was immunoSEQ multiplex PCR, and TCRdb's table has in-frame clones only and misses some. Of 380,000 or so clones listed, more than 75% are singletons.

The specimen was PBMCs or T cells enriched from blood (not recorded which). This TCR derives from a man aged 30 to 39 who had recovered from COVID-19. V usage is TRBV7-2 and J usage is TRBJ1-4, with TRBD1 identical over 7 bases. The CDR3 DNA follows: TGTGCCAGCAGCCCCACAGGGGTGGAATATGAAAAACTGTTTTTT. This codes for CASSPTGVEYEKLFF. The full variable domain, completed using reference TRBV7-2 and TRBJ1-4, is GAGVSQSPSNKVTEKGKDVELRCDPISGHTALYWYRQSLGQGLEFLIYFQGNSAPDKSGLPSDRFSAERTGGSVSTLTIQRTQQEDSAVYLCASSPTGVEYEKLFFGSGTQLSVL.